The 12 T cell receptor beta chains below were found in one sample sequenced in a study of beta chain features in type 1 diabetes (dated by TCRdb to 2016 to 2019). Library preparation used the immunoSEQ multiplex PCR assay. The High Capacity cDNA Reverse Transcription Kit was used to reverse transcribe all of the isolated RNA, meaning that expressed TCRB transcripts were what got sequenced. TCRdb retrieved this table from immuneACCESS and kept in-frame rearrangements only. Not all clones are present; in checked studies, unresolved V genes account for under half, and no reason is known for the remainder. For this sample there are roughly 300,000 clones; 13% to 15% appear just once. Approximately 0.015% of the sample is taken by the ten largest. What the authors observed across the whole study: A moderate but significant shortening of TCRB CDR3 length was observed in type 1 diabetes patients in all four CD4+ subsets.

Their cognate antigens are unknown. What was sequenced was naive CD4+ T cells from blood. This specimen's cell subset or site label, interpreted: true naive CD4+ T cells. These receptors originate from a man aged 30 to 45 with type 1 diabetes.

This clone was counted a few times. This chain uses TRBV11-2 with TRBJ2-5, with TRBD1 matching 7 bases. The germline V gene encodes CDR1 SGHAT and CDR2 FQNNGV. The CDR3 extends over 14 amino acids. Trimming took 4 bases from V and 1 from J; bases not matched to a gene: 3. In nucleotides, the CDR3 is TGTGCCAGCAGCTCAGGGGACAGCCAAGAGACCCAGTACTTC. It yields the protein CASSSGDSQETQYF.

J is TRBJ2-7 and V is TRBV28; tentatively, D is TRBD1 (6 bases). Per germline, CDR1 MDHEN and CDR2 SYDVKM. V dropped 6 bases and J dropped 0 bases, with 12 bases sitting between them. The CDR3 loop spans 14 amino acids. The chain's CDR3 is CASRDRDISYEQYF. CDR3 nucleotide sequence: TGTGCCAGCAGGGACCGGGACATCTCCTACGAGCAGTACTTC.

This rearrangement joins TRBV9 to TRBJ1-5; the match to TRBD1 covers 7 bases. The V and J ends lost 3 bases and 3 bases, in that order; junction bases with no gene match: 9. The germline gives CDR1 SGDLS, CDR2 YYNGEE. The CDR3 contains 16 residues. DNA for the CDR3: TGTGCCAGCAGCGCTCAACGGGACAGTCCCAATCAGCCCCAGCATTTT. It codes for CASSAQRDSPNQPQHF.

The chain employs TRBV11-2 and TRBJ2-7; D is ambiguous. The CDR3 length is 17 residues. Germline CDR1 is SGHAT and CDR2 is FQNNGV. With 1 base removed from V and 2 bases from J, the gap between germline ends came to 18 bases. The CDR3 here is CASSLVYSPHMTYEQYF. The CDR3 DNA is TGTGCCAGCAGCTTAGTGTACAGCCCTCACATGACCTACGAGCAGTACTTC.

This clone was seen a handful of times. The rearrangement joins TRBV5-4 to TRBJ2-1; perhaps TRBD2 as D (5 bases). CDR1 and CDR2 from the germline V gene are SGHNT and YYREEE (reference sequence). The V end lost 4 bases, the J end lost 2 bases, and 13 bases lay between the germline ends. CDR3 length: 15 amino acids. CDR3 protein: CASSQDFLPYNEQFF. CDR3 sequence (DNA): TGTGCCAGCAGCCAGGACTTCCTCCCCTACAATGAGCAGTTCTTC.

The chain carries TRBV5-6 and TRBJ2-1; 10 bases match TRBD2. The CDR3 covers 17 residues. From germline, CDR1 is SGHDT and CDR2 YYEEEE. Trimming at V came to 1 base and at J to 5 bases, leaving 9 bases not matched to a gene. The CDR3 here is CASSLYRLAGENNEQFF. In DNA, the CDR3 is TGTGCCAGCAGCTTGTATCGTCTAGCGGGAGAGAACAATGAGCAGTTCTTC.

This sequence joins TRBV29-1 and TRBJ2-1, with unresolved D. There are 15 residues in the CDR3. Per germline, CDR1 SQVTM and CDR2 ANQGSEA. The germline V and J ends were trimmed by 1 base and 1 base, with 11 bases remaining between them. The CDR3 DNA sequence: TGCAGCGTTGAAGCTCCGAAAACTTCCTACAATGAGCAGTTCTTC. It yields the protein CSVEAPKTSYNEQFF.

The CDR3 nucleotides are TGCGCCAGCAGCCGGTGGGTAGCGGGGCCGCTACAAGAGACCCAGTACTTC. This gives the protein CASSRWVAGPLQETQYF. This chain connects TRBV5-1 to TRBJ2-5, with TRBD2 matching over 8 bases. This CDR3 has 17 residues. The germline V gene has CDR1 SGHRS and CDR2 YFSETQ. The V gene end was trimmed by 4 bases and the J gene end by 2 bases; junction bases not matched to a gene: 13.

The CDR3: CASSFFPGTDTQYF. DNA of the CDR3: TGTGCCAGCAGTTTTTTCCCGGGCACAGATACGCAGTATTTT. The V and J genes are TRBV28 and TRBJ2-3, with D unresolved. Germline V gene sequence: CDR1 MDHEN, CDR2 SYDVKM. V shed 3 bases and J shed 1 base, with 8 bases lying between them. This CDR3 is built from 14 residues.

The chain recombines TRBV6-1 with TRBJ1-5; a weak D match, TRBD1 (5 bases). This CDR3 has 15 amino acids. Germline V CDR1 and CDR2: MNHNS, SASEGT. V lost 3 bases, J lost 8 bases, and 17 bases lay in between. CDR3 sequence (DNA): TGTGCCAGCAGTGACCGCGGCAGGGTGGTTGAGCCCCAGCATTTT. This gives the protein CASSDRGRVVEPQHF.

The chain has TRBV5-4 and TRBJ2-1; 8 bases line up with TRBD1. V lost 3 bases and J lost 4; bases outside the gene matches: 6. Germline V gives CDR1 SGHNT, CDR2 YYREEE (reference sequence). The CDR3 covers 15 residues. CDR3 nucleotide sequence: TGTGCCAGCAGCTGGGGACAGGAGGGATACAATGAGCAGTTCTTC. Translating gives CASSWGQEGYNEQFF.

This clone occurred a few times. The CDR3 region has the DNA TGTGCCAGCAGCTTACTAGCGGGAGGAGGGTACTCCTACGAGCAGTACTTC. This encodes CASSLLAGGGYSYEQYF. This sequence joins TRBV5-4 and TRBJ2-7; 12 nucleotides agree with TRBD2. Unmatched junction bases numbered 6, after V lost 2 bases and J lost 0 bases. The CDR3 is 17 amino acids. The V gene's germline CDR1 is SGHNT and CDR2 YYREEE (reference sequence).